These 14 T cell receptor beta chains share one sample of origin, sequenced in a study of beta chain features in type 1 diabetes. Findings and limits, study-wide: Type 1 diabetes patients had TCRB CDR3s that were shorter (moderately but significantly so) in all four CD4+ subsets.

Every bit of the isolated RNA underwent reverse transcription, so sequencing read expressed TCRB transcripts. Here immunoSEQ multiplex PCR was the method, and the copy in TCRdb shows in-frame clones only, minus some. Of 630,000 or so clones in the sample, over 11% were seen once. Antigen specificity for these receptors is unknown. Sequences were obtained from naive CD4+ T cells from blood. Receptors originate from a man younger than 35 with type 1 diabetes.

This clone turned up a few times. The gene calls are TRBV10-2 and TRBJ2-4; TRBD1 agrees at 7 bases. J gave up 8 bases and V 1 base, and 11 bases lay outside the gene matches. There are 16 residues in the CDR3. The germline CDR1 and CDR2 sequences are WSHSY and SAAADI. In nucleotides, the CDR3 is TGCGCCAGCAGTGAGTATAGGACAGGAAAAAGGGACATTCAGTACTTC. Translated, it gives CASSEYRTGKRDIQYF.

This clone has only a few counts. The rearrangement uses TRBV7-6 and TRBJ1-4; D gene unclear. The CDR3 has 13 amino acids. Trimming cost V 0 bases and J 8 bases, with 7 bases left between them. Germline CDR1 is SGHVS and CDR2 is FNYEAQ. CDR3 loop: CASSLAPVEKLFF. The DNA of the CDR3 is TGTGCCAGCAGCTTAGCTCCCGTAGAAAAACTGTTTTTT.

The chain uses TRBV4-2 and TRBJ2-1, with D unclear. The germline V and J ends were trimmed by 0 bases and 1 base, with 10 bases remaining between them. Germline CDR1 reads LGHNA; CDR2 reads YNFKEQ. The CDR3 is 16 residues long. In nucleotides, the CDR3 is TGTGCCAGCAGCCAAGATGCGGCGGTTTCCTACAATGAGCAGTTCTTC. Translated: CASSQDAAVSYNEQFF.

The V gene is TRBV7-9, the J gene TRBJ2-3; 9 positions match TRBD1. Per germline, CDR1 SEHNR and CDR2 FQNEAQ (reference sequence). Trimming removed 2 bases from V and 1 base from J; junction bases left unmatched: 1. This CDR3 region has 15 residues. This CDR3 is CASSLRDRGTDTQYF. The DNA of the CDR3 is TGTGCCAGCAGCTTACGGGACAGGGGCACAGATACGCAGTATTTT.

The table lists this clone with a few counts. The chain carries TRBV5-1 and TRBJ2-3; TRBD2 aligns across 15 bases. This CDR3 region has 16 residues. V trimming: 4 bases; J trimming: 3 bases; junction bases outside the gene matches: 3. From germline, CDR1 is SGHRS and CDR2 YFSETQ. CDR3 coding DNA: TGCGCCAGCAGCACAGGACTAGCGGGAGGGACAGATACGCAGTATTTT. This translates into CASSTGLAGGTDTQYF.

This chain uses TRBV9 with TRBJ1-4; D is possibly TRBD1 (6 bases). This CDR3 is built from 19 residues. Per germline, CDR1 SGDLS and CDR2 YYNGEE. Deletions cut 5 bases from V and 3 bases from J, with 26 bases between. The CDR3 here is CASSDPEGTSYFANEKLFF. The CDR3 DNA follows: TGTGCCAGCAGTGACCCGGAGGGGACATCGTACTTTGCTAATGAAAAACTGTTTTTT.

The table lists this clone with a few counts. The chain couples TRBV5-1 to TRBJ2-2; perhaps TRBD2 as D (6 bases). Deletions cut 1 base from V and 7 bases from J, with 11 bases between. The CDR3 runs to 14 residues. Germline lookup yields CDR1 SGHRS and CDR2 YFSETQ. The CDR3 sequence is CASSLLLAGGELFF. The CDR3 nucleotides are TGCGCCAGCAGCTTGTTACTAGCTGGCGGGGAGCTGTTTTTT.

The chain joins TRBV4-2 to TRBJ2-2, with unresolved D. Germline CDR1 and CDR2: LGHNA and YNFKEQ. There are 15 residues in the CDR3. V dropped 0 bases and J dropped 7 bases, with 12 bases sitting between them. CDR3 amino acids: CASSQDLDDIGELFF. CDR3 coding DNA: TGTGCCAGCAGCCAAGATCTCGACGACATCGGGGAGCTGTTTTTT.

This clone was counted a few times. J is TRBJ1-2 and V is TRBV2, with D tentatively TRBD1 (5 bases). Germline V gives CDR1 SNHLY, CDR2 FYNNEI. V was trimmed by 1 base and J by 8 bases, leaving 14 bases between them. This CDR3 is 14 amino acids long. CDR3 coding DNA: TGTGCCAGCAGTGAAGGGGGACCAGAGTCAGGCTACACCTTC. Translating gives CASSEGGPESGYTF. Complete variable domain (other parts from reference TRBV2 and TRBJ1-2): EPEVTQTPSHQVTQMGQEVILRCVPISNHLYFYWYRQILGQKVEFLVSFYNNEISEKSEIFDDQFSVERPDGSNFTLKIRSTKLEDSAMYFCASSEGGPESGYTFGSGTRLTVV.

The V gene is TRBV6-1, the J gene TRBJ2-1, with D unclear. Per germline, CDR1 MNHNS and CDR2 SASEGT. V was trimmed by 1 base and J by 7 bases, leaving 14 bases between them. This CDR3 region has 15 residues. CDR3 DNA: TGTGCCAGCAGTGAAGGTGTCTCCTGGCAAAATGAGCAGTTCTTC. This encodes CASSEGVSWQNEQFF.

This chain connects TRBV9 to TRBJ2-3; a weak D match, TRBD2 (6 bases). This CDR3 has 15 amino acids. CDR1 and CDR2 from the germline V gene are SGDLS and YYNGEE. Deletions cut 2 bases from V and 0 bases from J, with 10 bases between. CDR3 loop: CASSVLGTSTDTQYF. The CDR3 nucleotides are TGTGCCAGCAGCGTCCTCGGGACTAGCACAGATACGCAGTATTTT. Full variable domain (outside the CDR3, taken from reference TRBV9 and TRBJ2-3): DSGVTQTPKHLITATGQRVTLRCSPRSGDLSVYWYQQSLDQGLQFLIQYYNGEERAKGNILERFSAQQFPDLHSELNLSSLELGDSALYFCASSVLGTSTDTQYFGPGTRLTVL.

This clone was counted between two and nine times. This chain uses TRBV18 with TRBJ2-1, with TRBD1 matching over 9 bases. The CDR3 is 15 amino acids. J lost 9 bases, V lost 0 bases, and 6 bases had no gene match. Per germline, CDR1 KGHSH and CDR2 LQKENI. CDR3 sequence (DNA): TGTGCCAGCTCACCACCGGGACAGGGTAGCGGTGAGCAGTTCTTC. Translated: CASSPPGQGSGEQFF.

This clone appeared a few times. The gene calls are TRBV4-1 and TRBJ2-1, with D perhaps matching TRBD1 or TRBD2 (7 bases each). V lost 3 bases and J lost 8, with 32 bases in between. This CDR3 contains 20 residues. Germline CDR1 reads MGHRA; CDR2 reads YSYEKL. For the CDR3, the DNA is TGCGCCAGCAGCCAGACGGGCCAGGGGAGGGGGCAAATCGTAAGGGATGAGCAGTTCTTC. Its translation: CASSQTGQGRGQIVRDEQFF.

As to this clone: The sample has other DNA sequences that encode this CDR3 too. This rearrangement joins TRBV7-2 to TRBJ2-3, with 10 bases lining up with TRBD1. CDR1 SGHTA and CDR2 FQGNSA come from the germline V gene. V gave up 5 bases and J gave up 3 bases; unmatched junction bases: 2. The CDR3 is 14 residues long. The CDR3: CASSLGQGTDTQYF. CDR3 bases: TGTGCCAGCAGCCTGGGACAGGGGACAGATACGCAGTATTTT. The whole variable domain, filled in from reference TRBV7-2 and TRBJ2-3, reads GAGVSQSPSNKVTEKGKDVELRCDPISGHTALYWYRQSLGQGLEFLIYFQGNSAPDKSGLPSDRFSAERTGGSVSTLTIQRTQQEDSAVYLCASSLGQGTDTQYFGPGTRLTVL.